This section outlines one TCR beta chain sequence together with its context. Its target is not known. Germline V lookup: CDR1 SGHRS, CDR2 YFSETQ. This CDR3 region has 14 residues. V was clipped by 0 bases and J by 3 bases, with 9 bases between them. Sequencing used immunoSEQ multiplex PCR; TCRdb keeps in-frame clones, though not all of them. The table has roughly 15,000 clones, more than 85% seen once. These data come from a study of PD-1 blockade in mismatch repair-deficient tumors. Time point: approximately 10-day in vitro stimulation with candidate neoantigen peptide 6. This TCR was recovered from an adult with mismatch repair-deficient cancer. The chain links TRBV5-1 to TRBJ2-5; D is possibly TRBD1 (6 bases). Sequenced material: cells cultured in vitro, taken from a patient treated with pembrolizumab. The CDR3 DNA reads TGCGCCAGCAGCTTGGGGTCAGGGGAAGAGACCCAGTACTTC. Protein: CASSLGSGEETQYF.